This T cell receptor (beta chain) is from a study of identical twins. This clonotype turned up a few times. This CDR3 contains 14 residues. Trimming stripped 5 bases from V and 1 base from J, with 12 bases between. MiXCR, applied by TCRdb to the 5' RACE reads, yields one record per CDR3 protein. This table has about 690,000 distinct CDR3 sequences, 21% appearing once. Each donor (without exception) was a healthy Caucasian. This sample also appeared in a second study, on T cells expressing NK-cell markers. As reported in that work: The leading position in the CD3+CD56-NKG2C+ fraction of several donors also went to these clonotypes.

The sample consisted of PBMCs. The TCR originated in a woman in her late teens or twenties in good health. This sequence joins TRBV12-3 or TRBV12-4 and TRBJ2-7; a possible D gene is TRBD1 (5 bases). CDR3 sequence: CASSANTGSYEQYF. The CDR3 region has the DNA TGTGCCAGCAGTGCAAATACAGGATCCTACGAGCAGTACTTC.